This T cell receptor beta chain was sequenced in a study of immune cell composition in non-small cell lung cancer. Regarding the study as a whole: Tumour-reactive clones were not shown to match dominant in vivo tumour clones. Tumour-associated clones >0.5% occurred in roughly 30% of adenocarcinomas, over 60% of squamous. In adenocarcinoma, maximal tumour-associated clone frequency tracked TIL tumour reactivity.

Normal lung was sampled as far from the tumour as possible, at least 3 cm. Sequencing used immunoSEQ multiplex PCR; TCRdb keeps in-frame clones, though not all of them. Of 5,000 or so clones in the sample, just under 75% were seen once. On this clone itself: Its specificity is not known.

Input material: non-adjacent lung tissue. The receptor comes from a human donor with non-small cell lung cancer.

The CDR3 loop reads CASSLRTGGFANEKLFF. CDR3 DNA sequence: TGTGCCAGCAGTTTAAGAACAGGGGGCTTTGCTAATGAAAAACTGTTTTTT. The V and J genes are TRBV28 and TRBJ1-4, with TRBD1 matching 9 bases. The V gene end was trimmed by 2 bases and the J gene end by 3 bases; junction bases not matched to a gene: 7. This CDR3 region has 17 residues. CDR1 and CDR2 (germline): MDHEN, SYDVKM.